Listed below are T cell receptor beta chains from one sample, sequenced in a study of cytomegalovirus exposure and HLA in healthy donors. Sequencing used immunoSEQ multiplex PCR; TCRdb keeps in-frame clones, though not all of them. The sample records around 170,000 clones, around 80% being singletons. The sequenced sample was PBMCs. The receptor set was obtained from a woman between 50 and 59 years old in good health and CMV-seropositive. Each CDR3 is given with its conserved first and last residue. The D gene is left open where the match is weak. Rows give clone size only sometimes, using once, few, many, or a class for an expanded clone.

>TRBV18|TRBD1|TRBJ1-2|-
CASSPLTGTGYGYTF
TGTGCCAGCTCACCTTTAACCGGGACAGGATATGGCTACACCTTC
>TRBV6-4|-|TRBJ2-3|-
CASSDSVSGTDTQYF
TGTGCCAGCAGTGACTCGGTTAGCGGCACAGATACGCAGTATTTT
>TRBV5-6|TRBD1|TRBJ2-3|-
CASSFLLRGRTDTQYF
TGTGCCAGCAGCTTCCTCCTCAGGGGGCGCACAGATACGCAGTATTTT
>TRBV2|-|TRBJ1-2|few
CASTLADPWSGYTF
TGTGCCAGCACCCTAGCGGATCCCTGGAGTGGCTACACCTTC
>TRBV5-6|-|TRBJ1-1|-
CASSLVGGLDTEAFF
TGTGCCAGCAGCTTGGTAGGGGGTTTGGACACTGAAGCTTTCTTT
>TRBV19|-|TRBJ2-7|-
CASSIGQGGFYEQYF
TGTGCCAGTAGTATCGGACAGGGAGGGTTCTACGAGCAGTACTTC
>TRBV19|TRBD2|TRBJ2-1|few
CASIHGGSGDNEQFF
TGTGCCAGTATCCATGGTGGTAGCGGGGACAATGAGCAGTTCTTC
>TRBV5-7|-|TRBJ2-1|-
CASSLGGGHGGLDEQFF
TGTGCCAGCAGCTTGGGGGGGGGACACGGCGGGTTGGATGAGCAGTTCTTC
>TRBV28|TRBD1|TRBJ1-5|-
CASSLQGARLDQPQHF
TGTGCCAGCAGTTTACAGGGGGCGCGTTTGGATCAGCCCCAGCATTTT
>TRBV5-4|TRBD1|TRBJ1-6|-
CASSLGQGYNSPLHF
TGTGCCAGCAGTCTGGGACAGGGGTATAATTCACCCCTCCACTTT
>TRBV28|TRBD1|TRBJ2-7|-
CASSLFGQGHEQYF
TGTGCCAGCAGTTTATTTGGACAGGGCCACGAGCAGTACTTC
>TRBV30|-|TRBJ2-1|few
CACLRLAMYNEQFF
TGTGCCTGCTTAAGGCTAGCGATGTACAATGAGCAGTTCTTC
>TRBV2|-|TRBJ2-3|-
CASSEESENTQYF
TGTGCCAGCAGTGAGGAGTCCGAGAATACGCAGTATTTT
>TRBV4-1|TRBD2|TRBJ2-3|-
CASSSWTSGSGTQYF
TGCGCCAGCAGCTCCTGGACTAGCGGGTCTGGTACGCAGTATTTT
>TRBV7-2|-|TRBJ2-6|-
CASSFRVPSSGANVLTF
TGTGCCAGCAGCTTCAGGGTCCCTAGCTCTGGGGCCAACGTCCTGACTTTC
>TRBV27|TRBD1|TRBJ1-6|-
CASSLVHGTVGDSPLHF
TGTGCCAGCAGTCTCGTCCATGGGACAGTCGGTGATTCACCCCTCCACTTT
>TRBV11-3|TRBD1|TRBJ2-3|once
CASSPGTDSVTDTQYF
TGTGCCAGCAGCCCAGGGACAGATAGTGTCACAGATACGCAGTATTTT
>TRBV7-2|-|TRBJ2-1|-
CASSPYLGGAYNNEQFF
TGTGCCAGCAGCCCGTACCTAGGGGGGGCGTACAACAATGAGCAGTTCTTC